This T cell receptor beta chain was sequenced during a study of blood T cells in healthy people across ages (dated by TCRdb to 2014 to 2015). For the study in its entirety: In model experiments, template switching captured about one uniquely barcoded TCR beta cDNA molecule for every two T cells. Age-related changes in TCR beta repertoire diversity were measured in the study by deep sequencing normalized with unique cDNA molecular identifiers. The study analyzed two additional independent replicas of 1 million unique cDNA reads from the same blood draw for two donors, one aged 18 to 30 and one aged 80 or older. To avoid experimental bias, donors of different ages were distributed randomly across sequencing lanes. Donors were grouped into four age groups: young (average roughly 17 years), middle-aged (39), aged (around 66) and long-lived (less than 85). What the authors observed across the whole study: Because the CMV infection status of the donors was unknown, age-related changes in expanded clonotypes may potentially have been confounded. Estimates of total diversity from one million sequenced T cells were regarded as lower bounds and underestimates. Compared with the aged group, more naive CD4+ T cells, fewer expanded clones and increased TCR diversity were shown by the long-lived group, suggesting age selection. There was a strong correlation between observed TCR beta diversity and the percentage of naive T cells measured by flow cytometry. Conclusive comparison of naive and antigen-experienced compartments was prevented by the profiling of bulk unsorted PBMCs. Observed TCR beta diversity per million T cells fell roughly linearly with age, and a significant reduction was already apparent by age around 40.

Systemically healthy Caucasian individuals from Russia, 39 in total and aged roughly 6 to 100 years, were included as donors. Around 10 milliliters of peripheral blood were collected from each donor into EDTA-treated Vacutainer tubes. Ficoll-Paque density-gradient centrifugation was used to isolate PBMCs, with at least 6.5 million per sample. Trizol reagent was used to extract total RNA from the PBMCs, yielding at least 6 micrograms per sample. For every donor, an aliquot of PBMCs went through flow cytometry to measure the percentages of naive CD45RAhigh/CD27high T cells. The library relied on 5' RACE. Instrument on record: Illumina HiSeq 2500. The second PCR ran for roughly 7 to 11 cycles and used a J-beta primer mix along with a sample-barcoded 5' primer. Each TCR beta cDNA molecule received a unique molecular identifier from a template-switch 5' adaptor carrying 12 random nucleotides. Each sample yielded at least 2.5 million CDR3-containing paired-end reads. All of the RNA was converted into first-strand cDNA using the Mint cDNA synthesis kit, with a TRBC-specific oligonucleotide serving as the primer. After uracil-DNA glycosylase treatment, a first 18-cycle PCR used universal primers M1SS and BC2_uni_R on all cDNA. Processing in the source paper ran as follows. Each sample was normalized by randomly selecting 1 million high-quality reads, each carrying a distinct molecular identifier. Instead of being binned into consensus sequences, reads that shared molecular identifiers were thrown out. MiTCR, set to a Q25 quality threshold and the strictest error-elimination algorithm, was used for CDR3 identification, clonotype clustering and error correction. A nonparametric unseen species model with Euler transformation was used to estimate lower-bound total TCR beta diversity. The public sequencing data were trimmed at Q25 with fastp and processed into clonotypes with MiXCR by TCRdb, which kept only in-frame beta chains. Each entry is one CDR3 protein sequence, shown with its most common DNA and genes. What appears here as the V and J calls and clone size reflects TCRdb's work, not the paper's. Within this sample are 730,000 or so distinct CDR3 sequences, with approximately 40% of them counted one time only. The top ten constitute about 30% of the sample.

Comment on this clonotype: Its antigen is not yet known. Its ends do not fully match the called genes, so a read error is possible.

Taken from the germline V gene, the CDR1 and CDR2 loops are KGHDR and SFDVKD. Spanning cysteine to phenylalanine, the CDR3 consists of 15 amino acids. Of the read, only the CDR3 DNA is kept; its 45 bases are in frame from base 1. The sequence was collected from a man older than 75 in good health. The material sequenced was blood. The V and J genes are TRBV24-1 and TRBJ2-5; 7 junctional bases match TRBD1. The CDR3 reads as follows: CAISDRTGPQETQYF. In nucleotide form, the sequence is TGTGCCATCAGTGATCGGACAGGACCCCAAGAGACCCAGTACTTC.